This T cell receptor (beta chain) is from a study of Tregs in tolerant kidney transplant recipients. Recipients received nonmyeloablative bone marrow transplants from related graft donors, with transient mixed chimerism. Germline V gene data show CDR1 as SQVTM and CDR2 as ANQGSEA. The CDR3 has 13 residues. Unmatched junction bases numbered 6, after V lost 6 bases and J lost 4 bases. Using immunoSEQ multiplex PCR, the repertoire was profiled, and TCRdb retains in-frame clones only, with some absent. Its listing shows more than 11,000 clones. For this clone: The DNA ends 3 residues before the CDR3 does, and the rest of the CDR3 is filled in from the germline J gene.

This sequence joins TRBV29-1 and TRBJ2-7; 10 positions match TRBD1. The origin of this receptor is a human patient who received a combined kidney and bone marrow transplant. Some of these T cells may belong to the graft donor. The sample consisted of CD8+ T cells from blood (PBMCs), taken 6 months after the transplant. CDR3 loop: CSVPGQGTYEQYF. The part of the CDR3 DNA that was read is TGCAGCGTGCCGGGACAGGGGACATACGAG.